Shown below are 16 T cell receptor beta chains from a single sample sequenced in a study of T cells after yellow fever vaccination. TCRdb independently ran MiXCR on the 5' RACE reads; one entry per CDR3 protein. Altogether some 400,000 distinct CDR3 sequences are present, under 20% being singletons, with the ten largest covering about a sixth. The starting material was PBMCs, obtained before the yellow fever booster vaccination. The receptors stem from a man aged 18 to 35 who received the YFV17D yellow fever vaccine.

This clonotype was observed a handful of times. This sequence joins TRBV9 and TRBJ1-1; D ambiguous. Germline values: CDR1 SGDLS, CDR2 YYNGEE. V was clipped by 3 bases and J by 6 bases, with 6 bases between them. The CDR3 is 11 residues long. CDR3 loop: CASSEGAEAFF. The CDR3 DNA reads as TGTGCCAGCAGCGAGGGTGCTGAAGCTTTCTTT.

In this sample, this clonotype turned up a few times. Being one base from a much bigger clone, this may be a read error. The chain uses TRBV9 and TRBJ2-1, with D unclear. The length of the CDR3 is 14 residues. Germline CDR1 reads SGDLS; CDR2 reads YYNGEE. CDR3 in amino acids: CASSEKSSYTEQFF. The CDR3 DNA is TGTGCCAGCAGTGAAAAGAGCTCCTACACTGAGCAGTTCTTC.

V is TRBV5-1 and J is TRBJ1-2; 10 bases line up with TRBD1. The CDR3 is 16 residues long. V lost 4 bases and J lost 7; bases outside the gene matches: 13. In germline, CDR1 is SGHRS, CDR2 YFSETQ. Here the CDR3 reads CASSVGPPGQGFGYTF. Here the CDR3 DNA reads TGCGCCAGCAGCGTGGGACCCCCGGGACAGGGGTTTGGCTACACCTTC.

This clonotype came up a few times. The chain has TRBV11-2 and TRBJ1-1; no reliable D call. Deletions cut 6 bases from V and 3 bases from J, with 26 bases between. Germline V gene lookup returns CDR1 SGHAT and CDR2 FQNNGV. The CDR3 covers 18 residues. The CDR3: CASRSFEGLKMSDTEAFF. The CDR3 coding sequence is TGTGCCAGCAGGTCCTTCGAGGGTCTAAAGATGTCGGACACTGAAGCTTTCTTT.

This clonotype was counted a single time. V usage is TRBV5-4 and J usage is TRBJ1-2; D gene unclear. Germline CDR1 SGHNT, CDR2 YYREEE (reference sequence). CDR3 length: 14 amino acids. V was trimmed by 4 bases and J by 2 bases, leaving 12 bases between them. The CDR3 nucleotides are TGTGCCAGCAGCCCCGCGGCGCTAAACTATGGCTACACCTTC. Residues: CASSPAALNYGYTF.

The sample holds a few counts of this clonotype. V and J are TRBV4-3 and TRBJ2-7; D uncertain. Germline values: CDR1 LGHNA, CDR2 YSLEER. The CDR3 has 13 residues. The V end was cut by 1 base, the J end by 2 bases, with 6 bases between. This CDR3 reads CASSQVVTYEQYF. The CDR3 coding sequence is TGCGCCAGCAGCCAAGTTGTTACCTACGAGCAGTACTTC.

In this sample, this clonotype turned up a few times. This sequence joins TRBV3-1 and TRBJ1-3, with a weak D call TRBD1 (5 bases). V lost 1 base and J lost 11, with 12 bases in between. This CDR3 has 13 amino acids. Germline V lookup: CDR1 LGHDT, CDR2 YNNKEL (reference sequence). CDR3 protein: CASSQGTTGAIYF. The CDR3 bases are TGTGCCAGCAGCCAAGGGACAACGGGCGCCATATATTTT.

The chain combines TRBV7-8 with TRBJ2-3; weak D call: TRBD1 (5 bases). The CDR3 covers 15 residues. The V end was cut by 2 bases, the J end by 6 bases, with 15 bases between. Germline V gene data show CDR1 as SGHVS and CDR2 as FQNEAQ. The CDR3 DNA sequence: TGTGCCAGCAGCTTACCTTCCGAAAGGGGTGATACGCAGTATTTT. Translating it yields CASSLPSERGDTQYF.

This clonotype has just a few counts. This rearrangement joins TRBV12-3 or TRBV12-4 to TRBJ2-7; D tentatively fits TRBD1 or TRBD2 (5 bases each). V was shortened by 5 bases and J by 3 bases, with 14 bases between the two germline ends. This CDR3 comprises 14 residues. The CDR3, as DNA: TGTGCCAGCAGTCTCCTTATGGGGGACTACGAGCAGTACTTC. It is translated as CASSLLMGDYEQYF.

The rearrangement joins TRBV28 to TRBJ2-5; 8 nucleotides match TRBD2. Germline V lookup: CDR1 MDHEN, CDR2 SYDVKM. Trimming at V came to 6 bases and at J to 1 base, leaving 7 bases not matched to a gene. The CDR3 spans 15 residues. The CDR3 nucleotides read TGTGCCAGCAGCCCGAGCGGGGGCCCCCAAGAGACCCAGTACTTC. It yields the protein CASSPSGGPQETQYF.

This clonotype was detected only a few times. This sequence joins TRBV10-3 and TRBJ2-1; TRBD2 might be the D (6 bases). The CDR3 is 14 amino acids. V lost 7 bases and J 5 bases, leaving 15 bases between the germline ends. Germline lookup yields CDR1 ENHRY and CDR2 SYGVKD. CDR3 in amino acids: CAITPRGWNNEQFF. CDR3 nucleotide sequence: TGTGCCATCACTCCCCGGGGGTGGAACAATGAGCAGTTCTTC.

This clonotype has more than one count but fewer than ten. The chain joins TRBV4-3 to TRBJ2-1, with 10 bases that match TRBD2. The CDR3 totals 16 residues. Trimming at V came to 2 bases and at J to 8 bases, leaving 9 bases not matched to a gene. CDR1 is LGHNA and CDR2 is YSLEER in the germline V gene. DNA for the CDR3: TGCGCCAGCAGCCAAATTGTTGCTAGCGGGGGCTATGAGCAGTTCTTC. Translating it yields CASSQIVASGGYEQFF.

This chain connects TRBV24-1 to TRBJ2-6, with D tentatively TRBD1 or TRBD2 (6 bases each). The CDR3 is 15 amino acids. Germline V gives CDR1 KGHDR, CDR2 SFDVKD. V dropped 3 bases and J dropped 4 bases, with 9 bases sitting between them. Here the CDR3 DNA reads TGTGCCACCAGTGATGGGGGGCGAGGGGCCAACGTCCTGACTTTC. Protein product: CATSDGGRGANVLTF.

This clonotype showed up just a few times. The chain has TRBV6-2 or TRBV6-3 and TRBJ2-5, with 8 nucleotides matching TRBD2. Germline V gene data show CDR1 as MNHEY and CDR2 as SVGEGT. J lost 5 bases, V lost 8 bases, and 4 bases had no gene match. The CDR3 sequence is 12 residues long. Here the CDR3 reads CASCSGVETQYF. The CDR3 region has the DNA TGTGCCAGCTGTAGCGGGGTGGAGACCCAGTACTTC.

The chain employs TRBV15 and TRBJ2-3, with 10 bases aligning to TRBD2. This CDR3 region has 19 residues. The J segment lost 0 bases and the V segment lost 1 base, leaving 10 bases of the junction unmatched. Germline CDR1 is LNHNV and CDR2 is YYDKDF (reference sequence). The CDR3 nucleotides are TGTGCCACCAGCAGAGGTCTTAGGACTAGCGGAATTAGCACAGATACGCAGTATTTT. Translation: CATSRGLRTSGISTDTQYF. The full variable domain, with the rest looked up from reference TRBV15 and TRBJ2-3, is DAMVIQNPRYQVTQFGKPVTLSCSQTLNHNVMYWYQQKSSQAPKLLFHYYDKDFNNEADTPDNFQSRRPNTSFCFLDIRSPGLGDTAMYLCATSRGLRTSGISTDTQYFGPGTRLTVL.

The V gene is TRBV6-1, the J gene TRBJ1-2; no firm D call. CDR1 MNHNS and CDR2 SASEGT come from the germline V gene. The CDR3 extends over 12 amino acids. The germline V and J ends were trimmed by 1 base and 13 bases, with 13 bases remaining between them. The CDR3 sequence: CASSEDSLECTF. CDR3 bases: TGTGCCAGCAGTGAAGACAGTCTCGAATGCACCTTC.